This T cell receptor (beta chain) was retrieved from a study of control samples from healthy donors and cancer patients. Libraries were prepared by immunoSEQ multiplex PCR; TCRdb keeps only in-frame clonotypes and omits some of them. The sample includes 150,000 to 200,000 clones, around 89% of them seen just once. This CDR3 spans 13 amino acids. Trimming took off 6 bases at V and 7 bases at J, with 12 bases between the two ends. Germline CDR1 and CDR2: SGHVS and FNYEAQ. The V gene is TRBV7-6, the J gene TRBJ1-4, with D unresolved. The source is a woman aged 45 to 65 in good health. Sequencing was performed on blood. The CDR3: CASSTDLGEKLFF. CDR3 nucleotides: TGTGCCAGCAGTACAGATCTGGGTGAAAAACTGTTTTTT.